The sequence of this T cell receptor beta chain was determined in a study of blood T cell repertoires in COVID-19. Looking at the study overall: The United States, Italy and Spain supplied acute and convalescent COVID-19 samples.

TCRdb keeps only in-frame clones here, not all; method: immunoSEQ multiplex PCR. This table holds tens of thousands of clones, 91% found once. The CDR3 has 16 residues. CDR1 and CDR2 (germline): SGDLS, YYNGEE. With V trimmed by 0 bases and J by 1 base, 3 bases remained unmatched. This clonotype was obtained from a human donor in a cohort sampled during active COVID-19. The chain carries TRBV9 and TRBJ2-1, with 8 bases lining up with TRBD2. The material sequenced was peripheral blood. The DNA of the CDR3 is TGTGCCAGCAGCGTAGGACTAGCGCTTTCCTACAATGAGCAGTTCTTC. Encoded protein: CASSVGLALSYNEQFF.